This T cell receptor (beta chain) was captured by sequencing in a study of a mutant IDH1 vaccine in newly diagnosed glioma. Profiling relied on immunoSEQ multiplex PCR, and the TCRdb table lists in-frame clones only, not all of them. The table records about 58,000 clones, roughly 80% of them present only once. Time point described: week 5, during vaccination. It was 300 ug of mutant IDH1 20-mer peptide that made up each vaccine dose, given with topical imiquimod. With respect to this clone: Its antigen is currently unknown.

Losses at the gene ends were 3 bases for V and 0 bases for J; bases not matched to a gene: 10. CDR1 MDHEN and CDR2 SYDVKM come from the germline V gene. This CDR3 contains 19 residues. The chain carries TRBV28 and TRBJ1-5, with TRBD1 identical over 11 bases. This receptor was identified in a woman in her forties or fifties with glioma. The starting material was PBMCs, obtained from a glioma patient whose treatment included an IDH1 peptide vaccine. The CDR3 region has the DNA TGTGCCAGCAGTTTTCCGGGGACAGGGGGACTTTATAGCAATCAGCCCCAGCATTTT. This gives the protein CASSFPGTGGLYSNQPQHF. Variable domain in full (rest from reference TRBV28 and TRBJ1-5): DVKVTQSSRYLVKRTGEKVFLECVQDMDHENMFWYRQDPGLGLRLIYFSYDVKMKEKGDIPEGYSVSREKKERFSLILESASTNQTSMYLCASSFPGTGGLYSNQPQHFGDGTRLSIL.